The 31 T cell receptor beta chains listed next were all sequenced from one sample in a study of regulatory T cells in long-lasting Graves disease. Libraries of TCR beta came from iRepertoire HTBI primers plus Arm-PCR of CDR3 regions. TCRdb re-analysed the multiplex PCR reads in MiXCR, keeping a single row per CDR3 protein. The sample lists around 400,000 distinct CDR3 sequences; 23% were seen once. Time point described: persistent/refractory GD, antithyroid drugs over 5 years with positive TRAb. The TCR library was made from RNA that had been extracted from PBMCs in TRIzol. This specimen consisted of peripheral blood mononuclear cells (PBMCs), obtained when the disease was refractory, from a patient treated with antithyroid drugs. The source is a woman in her thirties or forties with Graves disease.

This clonotype occurred many times. The chain has TRBV10-3 and TRBJ2-7; 10 positions match TRBD2. Germline V gene sequence: CDR1 ENHRY, CDR2 SYGVKD. This CDR3 is built from 13 residues. The J segment lost 7 bases and the V segment lost 6 bases, leaving 6 bases of the junction unmatched. CDR3 protein: CAIRAGGPEEQYF. The CDR3 DNA reads TGTGCCATCAGAGCGGGAGGGCCAGAAGAGCAGTACTTC.

This clonotype was counted only a few times. J is TRBJ1-3 and V is TRBV28; no reliable D call. Germline CDR1 MDHEN, CDR2 SYDVKM. This CDR3 is 15 amino acids long. Trimming took 4 bases from V and 2 from J, leaving 12 bases between them. The CDR3 sequence: CASSYLGIAGNTIYF. DNA of the CDR3: TGTGCCAGCAGTTATTTAGGCATAGCTGGAAACACCATATATTTT.

The V gene is TRBV6-5, the J gene TRBJ2-5; TRBD2 matches at 14 bases. The CDR3 totals 16 residues. The J segment lost 5 bases and the V segment lost 1 base, leaving 3 bases of the junction unmatched. From germline, CDR1 is MNHEY and CDR2 SVGAGI. CDR3 coding DNA: TGTGCCAGCAGTTACTTGACTAGCGGGAGGGGGGAGACCCAGTACTTC. As protein: CASSYLTSGRGETQYF.

This clonotype has more than one count but fewer than ten. V is TRBV20-1 and J is TRBJ2-3, with D unclear. V gave up 6 bases and J gave up 6 bases, with 22 bases separating them. Germline CDR1 is DFQATT and CDR2 is SNEGSKA (reference sequence). The CDR3 totals 15 residues. CDR3 DNA sequence: TGCAGTGCGGTACTGGACCCTCCGCACAATGATACGCAGTATTTT. Protein product: CSAVLDPPHNDTQYF.

Regarding this clonotype: Because the CDR3's place on the DNA is in doubt, the DNA is left out and the CDR3 is given as listed by TCRdb. This rearrangement joins TRBV6-1 to TRBJ2-7; TRBD1, the table's D call, lacks a check against the DNA. The CDR3 spans 15 amino acids, including both terminal residues. In germline, CDR1 is MNHNS, CDR2 SASEGT. This CDR3 is CASRVGQGITYEQYF.

About this clonotype: Being one base from a much bigger clone, this may be a read error. The CDR3 is CASRPTSGHYEQYF. The DNA of the CDR3 is TGTGCCAGTCGCCCGACTAGCGGTCACTACGAGCAGTACTTC. V usage is TRBV28 and J usage is TRBJ2-7, with 9 positions matching TRBD2. Germline V gene lookup returns CDR1 MDHEN and CDR2 SYDVKM. With 9 bases clipped from V and 3 bases from J, the junction kept 9 bases outside the gene matches. This CDR3 comprises 14 residues.

The chain joins TRBV6-5 to TRBJ2-3; TRBD2 is a possible D gene (5 bases). Germline V gene lookup returns CDR1 MNHEY and CDR2 SVGAGI. This CDR3 is 14 amino acids long. V was shortened by 4 bases and J by 3 bases, with 11 bases between the two germline ends. The CDR3 nucleotides read TGTGCCAGCAGTTCACGGACTGTGACAGATACGCAGTATTTT. This gives the protein CASSSRTVTDTQYF.

The table lists this clonotype with many counts. The chain is built from TRBV6-1 and TRBJ1-5, with D tentatively TRBD1 (5 bases). Germline CDR1 MNHNS, CDR2 SASEGT. V was shortened by 3 bases and J by 1 base, with 16 bases between the two germline ends. The CDR3 covers 17 residues. CDR3 in amino acids: CASSDRGGVVSNQPQHF. The CDR3, as DNA: TGTGCCAGCAGTGATCGGGGCGGGGTCGTCAGCAATCAGCCCCAGCATTTT.

This clonotype occurred many times. V usage is TRBV2 and J usage is TRBJ2-7; D is possibly TRBD2 (6 bases). CDR1 and CDR2 (germline): SNHLY, FYNNEI. The CDR3 has 15 amino acids. V lost 6 bases to trimming and J lost 2 bases, with 17 bases between them. This CDR3 is CASRRSWRDAYEQYF. The CDR3 DNA reads TGTGCCAGCAGAAGGTCTTGGCGGGATGCCTACGAGCAGTACTTC.

The chain joins TRBV28 to TRBJ2-3, with D possibly being TRBD2 (6 bases). The CDR3 covers 19 residues. The V and J ends lost 7 bases and 0 bases respectively, with 26 bases between them. Germline lookup yields CDR1 MDHEN and CDR2 SYDVKM. The CDR3 is CASTKPLGWAGLSTDTQYF. CDR3 coding DNA: TGTGCCAGCACCAAACCGCTGGGGTGGGCGGGACTGAGCACAGATACGCAGTATTTT.

This clonotype occurred a few times. A clone one base away is much larger, so this may be a read error. This chain uses TRBV11-2 with TRBJ1-4; D perhaps matches TRBD1 (5 bases). The CDR3 extends over 14 amino acids. Per germline, CDR1 SGHAT and CDR2 FQNNGV. CDR3 sequence: CASSLRQLNEELFF. The CDR3 coding sequence is TGTGCCAGCAGCTTAAGACAGCTAAATGAAGAACTGTTTTTT.

The sample holds many counts of this clonotype. The genes are TRBV2 and TRBJ2-7; 8 bases match TRBD1. The V segment lost 2 bases and the J segment 4 bases; nucleotides outside the gene matches: 7. The germline V gene encodes CDR1 SNHLY and CDR2 FYNNEI. The CDR3 loop spans 15 amino acids. The CDR3 DNA reads as TGTGCCAGCAGTGAACTCGAGACAGGGGCGTACGAGCAGTACTTC. Translated: CASSELETGAYEQYF.

The chain has TRBV13 and TRBJ2-7, with D tentatively TRBD1 (7 bases). V was clipped by 5 bases and J by 1 base, with 18 bases between them. This CDR3 has 16 amino acids. Germline V gives CDR1 PRHDT, CDR2 FYEKMQ (reference sequence). The CDR3, as DNA: TGTGCCAGCAGCCCCCCCTGGGGGGACAGTTCCTACGAGCAGTACTTC. Protein: CASSPPWGDSSYEQYF.

V gene TRBV2 combines with J gene TRBJ2-2; 10 bases align to TRBD2. This CDR3 comprises 16 residues. Per the germline V gene, CDR1 is SNHLY and CDR2 is FYNNEI. J gave up 7 bases and V 6 bases, and 11 bases lay outside the gene matches. The CDR3: CASRELAGVISGELFF. DNA for the CDR3: TGTGCCAGCAGGGAGCTAGCGGGAGTTATTAGCGGGGAGCTGTTTTTT. Based on the CDR3 plus reference TRBV2 and TRBJ2-2, the full variable domain is EPEVTQTPSHQVTQMGQEVILRCVPISNHLYFYWYRQILGQKVEFLVSFYNNEISEKSEIFDDQFSVERPDGSNFTLKIRSTKLEDSAMYFCASRELAGVISGELFFGEGSRLTVL.

J is TRBJ2-7 and V is TRBV28; D gene ambiguous. Germline CDR1 reads MDHEN; CDR2 reads SYDVKM. The V end lost 2 bases, the J end lost 5 bases, and 7 bases lay between the germline ends. The CDR3 spans 12 residues. CDR3 coding DNA: TGTGCCAGCAGTTTAAACAGTAACGAGCAGTACTTC. Amino acids: CASSLNSNEQYF. The full variable domain, completed using reference TRBV28 and TRBJ2-7, is DVKVTQSSRYLVKRTGEKVFLECVQDMDHENMFWYRQDPGLGLRLIYFSYDVKMKEKGDIPEGYSVSREKKERFSLILESASTNQTSMYLCASSLNSNEQYFGPGTRLTVT.

In this sample, this clonotype turned up many times. The V gene is TRBV7-6, the J gene TRBJ2-5; 8 bases line up with TRBD1. Germline CDR1 SGHVS, CDR2 FNYEAQ. The J segment lost 4 bases and the V segment lost 5 bases, leaving 12 bases of the junction unmatched. The CDR3 is made up of 16 amino acids. The CDR3 coding sequence is TGTGCCAGCAGCCGCACCCGGACAGGGAAGGCAGAGACCCAGTACTTC. The encoded protein is CASSRTRTGKAETQYF.

In nucleotides, the CDR3 is TGTGCCAGCACCACTTCCGGACAGGGGGTCTACGAGCAGTACTTC. It is translated as CASTTSGQGVYEQYF. The chain recombines TRBV28 with TRBJ2-7, with 10 bases lining up with TRBD1. CDR1 is MDHEN, CDR2 SYDVKM, per germline. Losses at the gene ends were 7 bases for V and 3 bases for J; bases not matched to a gene: 9. The CDR3 is made up of 15 amino acids.

In this sample, this clonotype turned up many times. V is TRBV27 and J is TRBJ2-7; the match to TRBD2 covers 11 bases. Per the germline V gene, CDR1 is MNHEY and CDR2 is SMNVEV (reference sequence). V shed 6 bases, J shed 2 bases, and the junction held 6 bases outside the gene matches. The CDR3 covers 15 residues. CDR3 protein: CASSLLGLAAYEQYF. In nucleotides, the CDR3 is TGTGCCAGCAGCCTACTGGGACTAGCGGCCTACGAGCAGTACTTC.

The chain carries TRBV28 and TRBJ1-1; 10 nucleotides align to TRBD1. The CDR3 has 16 residues. V was pared by 4 bases and J by 5 bases, with 10 bases of the junction left unmatched. CDR1 and CDR2 from the germline V gene are MDHEN and SYDVKM. As DNA, the CDR3 is TGTGCCAGCAGTTCATCCGGGACAGGGGTAAAGACTGAAGCTTTCTTT. Its translation is CASSSSGTGVKTEAFF.

This clonotype turned up a few times. This chain connects TRBV10-3 to TRBJ1-1, with no clear D. The germline gives CDR1 ENHRY, CDR2 SYGVKD. The CDR3 is made up of 15 amino acids. Trimming removed 6 bases from V and 0 bases from J, with 14 bases in between. The DNA of the CDR3 is TGTGCCATCAGGGATCGACAAGCTCTGAACACTGAAGCTTTCTTT. Translation gives CAIRDRQALNTEAFF.

This clonotype appeared a few times. The genes are TRBV7-9 and TRBJ2-2; no reliable D call. V was cut by 2 bases and J by 6 bases, with 10 bases left in between. Germline CDR1 reads SEHNR; CDR2 reads FQNEAQ (reference sequence). The CDR3 runs 14 residues. The CDR3 DNA reads TGTGCCAGCAGCTTAAGTCTCGCGTCCGGGGAGCTGTTTTTT. The encoded protein is CASSLSLASGELFF. Drawing the rest from reference TRBV7-9 and TRBJ2-2, the complete variable domain is DTGVSQNPRHKITKRGQNVTFRCDPISEHNRLYWYRQTLGQGPEFLTYFQNEAQLEKSRLLSDRFSAERPKGSFSTLEIQRTEQGDSAMYLCASSLSLASGELFFGEGSRLTVL.

This clonotype was observed many times. The genes are TRBV20-1 and TRBJ2-7, with 7 bases lining up with TRBD2. This CDR3 region has 13 residues. V lost 3 bases to trimming and J lost 5 bases; unmatched junction nucleotides: 7. In germline, CDR1 is DFQATT, CDR2 SNEGSKA (reference sequence). CDR3 in amino acids: CSARGSGTDEQYF. DNA for the CDR3: TGCAGTGCTAGGGGCAGCGGGACCGACGAGCAGTACTTC.

This clonotype has ten or more counts. J is TRBJ2-7 and V is TRBV29-1, with TRBD2 as a possible D gene (6 bases). CDR3 length equals 12 residues. Trimming removed 7 bases from V and 2 bases from J, with 12 bases in between. Germline lookup yields CDR1 SQVTM and CDR2 ANQGSEA. CDR3 sequence reads: CSAEGGAYEQYF. The CDR3 DNA reads TGCAGCGCGGAAGGAGGGGCCTACGAGCAGTACTTC.

The rearrangement uses TRBV9 and TRBJ1-1, with TRBD1 matching 9 bases. Germline CDR1 SGDLS, CDR2 YYNGEE. The CDR3 totals 15 residues. V shed 1 base, J shed 2 bases, and the junction held 3 bases outside the gene matches. In DNA form, the CDR3 reads TGTGCCAGCAGCGTACGGGACAGGGAAAACACTGAAGCTTTCTTT. This gives the protein CASSVRDRENTEAFF.

The chain couples TRBV5-6 to TRBJ2-7, with 8 bases identical to TRBD1. The germline gives CDR1 SGHDT, CDR2 YYEEEE. There are 18 residues in the CDR3. Trimming took 1 base from V and 4 from J; bases not matched to a gene: 16. CDR3 protein: CASSLLSGWGQDGYEQYF. The CDR3 bases are TGTGCCAGCAGCTTGTTATCTGGTTGGGGACAGGACGGATACGAGCAGTACTTC.

This clonotype was counted only a few times. The V gene is TRBV18, the J gene TRBJ1-2; a weak D match, TRBD1 (5 bases). There are 15 residues in the CDR3. Germline loops: CDR1 KGHSH, CDR2 LQKENI. The germline V and J ends were trimmed by 2 bases and 2 bases, with 12 bases remaining between them. CDR3 loop: CASSPIGERNYGYTF. CDR3 bases: TGTGCCAGCTCACCAATAGGGGAAAGGAACTATGGCTACACCTTC.

At least ten counts were recorded for this clonotype. The rearrangement uses TRBV28 and TRBJ1-2; no reliable D call. The CDR3 consists of 13 residues. V was pared by 3 bases and J by 8 bases, with 13 bases between. Germline loops: CDR1 MDHEN, CDR2 SYDVKM. The CDR3 protein is CASSFRSDGGYTF. The DNA of the CDR3 is TGTGCCAGCAGTTTCCGCAGCGATGGGGGCTACACCTTC.

The CDR3 here is CSDRDTANYGYTF. As DNA, the CDR3 is TGCAGCGACCGGGACACTGCTAACTATGGCTACACCTTC. The J gene is TRBJ1-2, the V gene TRBV29-1; perhaps TRBD1 as D (6 bases). CDR1 and CDR2 from the germline V gene are SQVTM and ANQGSEA. Trimming left V 7 bases short and J 0 bases short, with 12 bases between. CDR3 length equals 13 residues.

With respect to this clonotype: Possible read error: a much larger clone is one base away. The chain links TRBV6-1 to TRBJ1-6, with D maybe TRBD1 (5 bases). Germline V gene data show CDR1 as MNHNS and CDR2 as SASEGT. The CDR3 is 14 residues long. CDR3 sequence: CASTRTRLDSPFHF. The DNA for the CDR3 is TGTGCCAGCACCAGGACAAGGTTGGATTCACCCTTCCACTTT.

In its sample, this clonotype was seen a few times. The chain has TRBV29-1 and TRBJ2-3, with D possibly TRBD1 on 5 matching bases. The CDR3 length is 13 residues. Germline CDR1 reads SQVTM; CDR2 reads ANQGSEA. Trimming took 5 bases from V and 2 from J, leaving 11 bases between them. Written as DNA, the CDR3 is TGCAGCGTTCGGTCAGGGAACACAGATACGCAGTATTTT. The encoded protein is CSVRSGNTDTQYF.

This clonotype was seen a handful of times. The chain has TRBV20-1 and TRBJ2-5; 7 nucleotides agree with TRBD2. Looked up from germline, CDR1 is DFQATT and CDR2 is SNEGSKA (reference sequence). The CDR3 is 13 amino acids. V gave up 6 bases and J gave up 4 bases; unmatched junction bases: 8. CDR3 nucleotide sequence: TGCAGTGCCCCTTCGGCGGGAGTAGAGACCCAGTACTTC. Translating it yields CSAPSAGVETQYF.